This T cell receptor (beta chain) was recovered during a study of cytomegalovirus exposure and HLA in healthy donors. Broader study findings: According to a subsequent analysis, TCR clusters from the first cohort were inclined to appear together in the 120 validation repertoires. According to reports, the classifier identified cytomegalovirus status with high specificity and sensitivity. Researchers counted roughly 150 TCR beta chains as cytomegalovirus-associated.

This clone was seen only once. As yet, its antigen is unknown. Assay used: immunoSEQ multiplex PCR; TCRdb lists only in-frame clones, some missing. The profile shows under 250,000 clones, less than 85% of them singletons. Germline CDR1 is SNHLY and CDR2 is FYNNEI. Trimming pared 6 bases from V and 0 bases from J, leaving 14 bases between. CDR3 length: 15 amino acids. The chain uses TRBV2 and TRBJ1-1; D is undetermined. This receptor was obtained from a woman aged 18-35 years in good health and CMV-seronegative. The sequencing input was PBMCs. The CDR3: CASRPGSELNTEAFF. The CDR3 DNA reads TGTGCCAGCAGGCCTGGATCAGAACTGAACACTGAAGCTTTCTTT.